The rows below give T cell receptor beta chains drawn from one sample of a study of blood T cell repertoires in COVID-19. TCRdb keeps only in-frame clones here, not all; method: immunoSEQ multiplex PCR. The data hold around 170,000 clones, with around 80% observed a single time. Sequencing input: PBMCs or T cells enriched from blood (not recorded which). All receptors come from a woman between 50 and 59 years old who had recovered from COVID-19. CDR3s include the opening cysteine and the closing phenylalanine or tryptophan. Each record gives: CDR3 protein, CDR3 DNA, D gene, clone size, J gene, V gene. The D gene is left open where the match is weak. Expanded clones get a size class; other rows say once, few or many, or leave the size out.

cdr3_aa: CASSVAGTGRRENTEAFF; cdr3_nt: TGTGCCAGCAGCGTGGCCGGGACAGGGAGACGGGAGAACACTGAAGCTTTCTTT; d_call: TRBD1; clone_size: few; j_call: TRBJ1-1; v_call: TRBV9
cdr3_aa: CASRGPALNYGYTF; cdr3_nt: TGTGCCAGCAGGGGGCCAGCCTTGAACTATGGCTACACCTTC; d_call: .; clone_size: once; j_call: TRBJ1-2; v_call: TRBV7-8
cdr3_aa: CASSQQGVGSDTQYF; cdr3_nt: TGCGCCAGCAGCCAACAGGGCGTGGGCTCAGATACGCAGTATTTT; d_call: .; clone_size: .; j_call: TRBJ2-3; v_call: TRBV5-1
cdr3_aa: CASTNRNTGELFF; cdr3_nt: TGTGCCAGCACTAACAGGAACACCGGGGAGCTGTTTTTT; d_call: .; clone_size: .; j_call: TRBJ2-2; v_call: TRBV6-5
cdr3_aa: CSGGEAYGYTF; cdr3_nt: TGCAGTGGGGGGGAGGCCTATGGCTACACCTTC; d_call: .; clone_size: .; j_call: TRBJ1-2; v_call: TRBV20-1
cdr3_aa: CASTGPSSGANVLTF; cdr3_nt: TGTGCCAGCACAGGGCCAAGCTCTGGGGCCAACGTCCTGACTTTC; d_call: .; clone_size: once; j_call: TRBJ2-6; v_call: TRBV27
cdr3_aa: CASSRDRSMNTEAFF; cdr3_nt: TGTGCCAGCAGTCGGGACAGATCAATGAACACTGAAGCTTTCTTT; d_call: TRBD1; clone_size: .; j_call: TRBJ1-1; v_call: TRBV7-3
cdr3_aa: CASSLAGGSRETQYF; cdr3_nt: TGCGCCAGCAGCTTAGCGGGAGGGTCGCGGGAGACCCAGTACTTC; d_call: TRBD2; clone_size: .; j_call: TRBJ2-5; v_call: TRBV5-1
cdr3_aa: CASSLARGDTQYF; cdr3_nt: TGTGCCAGCAGCTTAGCGAGGGGGGATACGCAGTATTTT; d_call: .; clone_size: .; j_call: TRBJ2-3; v_call: TRBV11-1
cdr3_aa: CASSLQGGFSGNTIYF; cdr3_nt: TGTGCCAGCAGCTTACAAGGGGGCTTCTCTGGAAACACCATATATTTT; d_call: TRBD1; clone_size: .; j_call: TRBJ1-3; v_call: TRBV7-9
cdr3_aa: CASSYSRDRGGINQPQHF; cdr3_nt: TGTGCCAGCAGTTACTCCCGGGACAGGGGCGGTATCAATCAGCCCCAGCATTTT; d_call: TRBD1; clone_size: once; j_call: TRBJ1-5; v_call: TRBV6-2/TRBV6-3
cdr3_aa: CASSRYWGDSSYNEQFF; cdr3_nt: TGTGCCAGCAGCCGATACTGGGGCGACAGCTCCTACAATGAGCAGTTCTTC; d_call: .; clone_size: .; j_call: TRBJ2-1; v_call: TRBV28
cdr3_aa: CASSATREQFF; cdr3_nt: TGTGCCAGCAGCGCTACGAGGGAGCAGTTCTTC; d_call: .; clone_size: once; j_call: TRBJ2-1; v_call: TRBV7-9
cdr3_aa: CSVLWESGEQYF; cdr3_nt: TGCAGCGTTCTCTGGGAGAGTGGCGAGCAGTACTTC; d_call: .; clone_size: once; j_call: TRBJ2-7; v_call: TRBV29-1
cdr3_aa: CASSSPSGRLNEQYF; cdr3_nt: TGTGCCAGCAGTTCCCCAAGCGGGAGATTAAACGAGCAGTACTTC; d_call: TRBD2; clone_size: .; j_call: TRBJ2-7; v_call: TRBV6-2/TRBV6-3
cdr3_aa: CASSSGYGPSAGGYTF; cdr3_nt: TGTGCCAGCAGCTCCGGATATGGTCCCTCGGCGGGGGGCTACACCTTC; d_call: .; clone_size: .; j_call: TRBJ1-2; v_call: TRBV9
cdr3_aa: CASSRLDRDVVYTF; cdr3_nt: TGTGCCAGCTCTCGACTCGACAGGGACGTTGTCTACACCTTC; d_call: TRBD1; clone_size: .; j_call: TRBJ1-2; v_call: TRBV18
cdr3_aa: CASRINQDTEAFF; cdr3_nt: TGTGCCAGCAGGATAAATCAGGACACTGAAGCTTTCTTT; d_call: .; clone_size: .; j_call: TRBJ1-1; v_call: TRBV6-5
cdr3_aa: CASSLIAGGTDTQYF; cdr3_nt: TGTGCCAGCAGCTTAATAGCGGGAGGCACAGATACGCAGTATTTT; d_call: TRBD2; clone_size: .; j_call: TRBJ2-3; v_call: TRBV7-2
cdr3_aa: CASRISGQAFF; cdr3_nt: TGTGCCAGCAGGATAAGTGGCCAAGCTTTCTTT; d_call: .; clone_size: once; j_call: TRBJ1-1; v_call: TRBV2
cdr3_aa: CASSQELYSGSSPDTQYF; cdr3_nt: TGCGCCAGCAGCCAAGAGTTGTATAGCGGGAGTAGTCCAGATACGCAGTATTTT; d_call: TRBD2; clone_size: .; j_call: TRBJ2-3; v_call: TRBV4-3
cdr3_aa: CSASRAGGGYEQYF; cdr3_nt: TGCAGTGCTAGTAGGGCGGGAGGAGGCTACGAGCAGTACTTC; d_call: TRBD2; clone_size: .; j_call: TRBJ2-7; v_call: TRBV20-1
cdr3_aa: CAISGAGPSDTIYF; cdr3_nt: TGTGCCATCAGTGGGGCAGGGCCGAGCGACACCATATATTTT; d_call: .; clone_size: few; j_call: TRBJ1-3; v_call: TRBV10-3
cdr3_aa: CASSLGPEGASGYTF; cdr3_nt: TGTGCCAGCAGCTTAGGGCCAGAGGGGGCTTCGGGCTACACCTTC; d_call: TRBD1; clone_size: .; j_call: TRBJ1-2; v_call: TRBV7-2
cdr3_aa: CASSTTGFNQPQHF; cdr3_nt: TGTGCCAGCAGCACGACAGGGTTCAATCAGCCCCAGCATTTT; d_call: TRBD1; clone_size: once; j_call: TRBJ1-5; v_call: TRBV7-8
cdr3_aa: CASSRVQGQETQYF; cdr3_nt: TGTGCCAGCAGCCGTGTACAGGGTCAAGAGACCCAGTACTTC; d_call: .; clone_size: .; j_call: TRBJ2-5; v_call: TRBV3-1/TRBV3-2
cdr3_aa: CASSGGGSTDTQYF; cdr3_nt: TGTGCCAGTAGCGGCGGGGGGAGCACAGATACGCAGTATTTT; d_call: TRBD2; clone_size: .; j_call: TRBJ2-3; v_call: TRBV19
cdr3_aa: CASSLGRTGLNEKLFF; cdr3_nt: TGTGCCAGCAGCTTAGGGCGGACAGGGCTTAATGAAAAACTGTTTTTT; d_call: TRBD1; clone_size: .; j_call: TRBJ1-4; v_call: TRBV7-8
cdr3_aa: CASSSRGSGANVLTF; cdr3_nt: TGTGCCAGCAGCTCCAGGGGCTCTGGGGCCAACGTCCTGACTTTC; d_call: .; clone_size: .; j_call: TRBJ2-6; v_call: TRBV11-2
cdr3_aa: CASRFGGGETQYF; cdr3_nt: TGTGCCAGCAGATTTGGGGGAGGGGAGACCCAGTACTTC; d_call: TRBD2; clone_size: .; j_call: TRBJ2-5; v_call: TRBV7-2
cdr3_aa: CASSGGPYTEAFF; cdr3_nt: TGTGCCAGTAGTGGGGGCCCCTACACTGAAGCTTTCTTT; d_call: .; clone_size: .; j_call: TRBJ1-1; v_call: TRBV19
cdr3_aa: CASSETGPTGELFF; cdr3_nt: TGTGCCAGCAGCGAGACAGGGCCCACCGGGGAGCTGTTTTTT; d_call: TRBD1; clone_size: .; j_call: TRBJ2-2; v_call: TRBV2